This TCR beta chain came from a study of cytomegalovirus exposure and HLA in healthy donors. The CDR3 covers 17 residues. Germline V gives CDR1 LGHNA, CDR2 YNFKEQ. Trimming shortened V by 2 bases and J by 2 bases, and 13 bases separated the two germline ends. This clone was counted only a few times. Its antigen is currently unknown. The PCR made use of 60 Vbeta and 13 Jbeta primers. Libraries were prepared by immunoSEQ multiplex PCR; TCRdb keeps only in-frame clonotypes and omits some of them. The sample has about 160,000 clones, approximately 80% seen once. Study outcomes and limitations: An analysis done earlier found most TCR beta V segments productive about 90% or about 30% of the time. With high specificity and sensitivity, the classifier reportedly diagnosed cytomegalovirus status.

The sample comprised PBMCs. The receptor comes from a woman aged 25 to 39 in good health and CMV-seropositive. The chain uses TRBV4-2 and TRBJ2-6; D is perhaps TRBD1 (8 bases). The CDR3 DNA is TGTGCCAGCAGCCAAAGACAGGGGAGGGCTGGGGCCAACGTCCTGACTTTC. This translates into CASSQRQGRAGANVLTF.